This T cell receptor (beta chain) was found in a study of OX40 agonist ivuxolimab in advanced cancers. CDR3 length: 17 residues. Per germline, CDR1 SQVTM and CDR2 ANQGSEA. V was pared by 3 bases and J by 7 bases, with 21 bases of the junction left unmatched. Measured with immunoSEQ multiplex PCR; TCRdb has only the in-frame clones, and not every one. This table holds 77,000 or so clones, 94% found once. This clone was counted once. The antigen remains unidentified. Study-wide results and limits: Averaged across samples, CD8+ T cells carried more expanded clones than CD4+ did. Partial responders receiving 0.1-3.0 mg/kg showed among the lowest clonal expansion.

The sample here was CD4+ or CD8+ T cells sorted from blood, taken in a trial of the OX40 agonist ivuxolimab. The clonotype was recovered from an adult with an advanced solid tumor such as melanoma, head and neck, liver or kidney cancer. This chain links TRBV29-1 with TRBJ2-7; 7 positions match TRBD1. The CDR3 region is CSVESGVTGPHGREQYF. CDR3 bases: TGCAGCGTTGAGAGTGGTGTGACAGGGCCCCATGGGAGAGAGCAGTACTTC.